This TCR beta chain was sequenced during a study of early T cells in non-severe SARS-CoV-2 infection. Across the study: Sequencing input comprised bulk RNA from unsorted whole blood; chain pairing was not available.

V lost 3 bases and J 1 base, leaving 13 bases between the germline ends. CDR1 and CDR2 (germline): SGHDT, YYEEEE. The CDR3 has 15 residues. Individual cDNA molecules were tagged with unique molecular identifiers, the study reported. One entry per CDR3 protein, called by TCRdb with MiXCR from the 5' RACE reads. The table shows about 79,000 distinct CDR3 sequences, with roughly 10% occurring only once. The source of this sequence is an adult who was a healthcare worker with PCR-confirmed SARS-CoV-2 infection or an uninfected control (not recorded which). The chain links TRBV5-6 to TRBJ1-2, with a weak D call TRBD1 (6 bases). Specimen: whole blood. The CDR3 loop reads CASSWKGHFNYGYTF. The CDR3 DNA reads TGTGCCAGCAGCTGGAAGGGACATTTTAACTATGGCTACACCTTC.